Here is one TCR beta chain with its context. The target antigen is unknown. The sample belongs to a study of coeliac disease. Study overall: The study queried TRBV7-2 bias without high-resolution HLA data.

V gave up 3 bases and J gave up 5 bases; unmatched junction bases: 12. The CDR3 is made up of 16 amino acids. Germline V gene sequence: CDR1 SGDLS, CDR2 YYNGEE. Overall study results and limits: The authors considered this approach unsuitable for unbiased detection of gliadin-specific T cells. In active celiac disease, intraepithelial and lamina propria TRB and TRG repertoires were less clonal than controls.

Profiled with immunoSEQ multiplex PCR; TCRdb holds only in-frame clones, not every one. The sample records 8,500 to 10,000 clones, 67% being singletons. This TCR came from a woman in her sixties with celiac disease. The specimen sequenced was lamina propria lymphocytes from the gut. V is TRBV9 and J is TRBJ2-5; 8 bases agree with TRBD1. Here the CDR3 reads CASSAVDRGGKETQYF. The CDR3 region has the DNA TGTGCCAGCAGCGCCGTCGACAGGGGTGGTAAGGAGACCCAGTACTTC.